This TCR beta chain is from a study of OX40 agonist ivuxolimab in advanced cancers. Study at large: An anti-OX40 (CD134) antibody with agonistic activity, ivuxolimab, was administered to patients. Study-level results: Antigen specificity was not determined for the expanded peripheral T cells. Expanded clones tended on average to be more numerous among CD8+ T cells than CD4+.

As concerns this clone: Its target is not known.

Patients who had autoimmune disease history or got systemic immunosuppression were left out. Measured with immunoSEQ multiplex PCR; TCRdb has only the in-frame clones, and not every one. The top ten clones hold approximately 9.1% of a sample with 65,000 to 85,000 clones, 89% of them seen once. The CDR3 runs to 14 residues. From germline, CDR1 is LGHNA and CDR2 YNFKEQ. V lost 1 base and J lost 2, with 9 bases in between. The rearrangement uses TRBV4-2 and TRBJ2-7; D is unresolved. The sample in question was CD4+ or CD8+ T cells sorted from blood, obtained in a trial of the OX40 agonist ivuxolimab. The source of this sequence is an adult with an advanced solid tumor such as melanoma, head and neck, liver or kidney cancer. CDR3 in amino acids: CASSQAGRAYEQYF. The CDR3 DNA reads as TGTGCCAGCAGCCAAGCGGGCCGGGCCTACGAGCAGTACTTC.